One sample yielded the 10 T cell receptor beta chains listed below, sequenced in a study of blood T cell repertoires in COVID-19. The assay was immunoSEQ multiplex PCR, and TCRdb's table has in-frame clones only and misses some. The sample gives tens of thousands of clones, roughly 83% of which show up once; around 24% is in the top ten. Source material: peripheral blood. The receptors come from a human donor with acute or convalescent COVID-19. The donor label of this sample is uncertain.

This rearrangement joins TRBV28 to TRBJ1-6, with 8 bases identical to TRBD1. The CDR3 loop spans 15 amino acids. Per germline, CDR1 MDHEN and CDR2 SYDVKM. V dropped 2 bases and J dropped 11; count of bases not matched to a gene: 8. The CDR3 nucleotides are TGTGCCAGCAGTTTAGGGCCAGGGGGCCTAGCACCCCTCCACTTT. This codes for CASSLGPGGLAPLHF.

The chain recombines TRBV19 with TRBJ2-3; no definite D call. CDR3 length: 14 amino acids. The germline V and J ends were trimmed by 7 bases and 2 bases, with 13 bases remaining between them. Germline V gives CDR1 LNHDA, CDR2 SQIVND (reference sequence). The CDR3: CASKIQMSTDTQYF. The DNA of the CDR3 is TGTGCCAGTAAGATACAGATGTCCACAGATACGCAGTATTTT.

This chain uses TRBV3-1 (or the pseudogene TRBV3-2) with TRBJ1-1; 9 bases fit TRBD1. Germline V gives CDR1 LGHDT, CDR2 YNNKEL (reference sequence). V lost 1 base, J lost 5 bases, and 5 bases stayed unmatched. The CDR3 runs 15 residues. CDR3 bases: TGTGCCAGCAGCCAAGTCCCGGGACAGGGTACTGAAGCTTTCTTT. Its protein product is CASSQVPGQGTEAFF.

The J gene is TRBJ2-3, the V gene TRBV28; a weak D match, TRBD1 (6 bases). The CDR3 extends over 14 amino acids. The V end was cut by 8 bases, the J end by 0 bases, with 12 bases between. Germline V gives CDR1 MDHEN, CDR2 SYDVKM. The CDR3 protein is CASLQGTSTDTQYF. For the CDR3, the DNA is TGTGCCAGCCTACAGGGCACTAGCACAGATACGCAGTATTTT.

The V call is TRBV7-2, the J call TRBJ2-2, with 10 bases identical to TRBD1. This CDR3 comprises 19 residues. The germline V gene has CDR1 SGHTA and CDR2 FQGNSA. Unmatched junction bases numbered 8, after V lost 1 base and J lost 0 bases. CDR3 in amino acids: CASSLVRQGASPNTGELFF. The DNA of the CDR3 is TGTGCCAGCAGCTTAGTAAGACAGGGGGCCTCCCCGAACACCGGGGAGCTGTTTTTT.

The genes are TRBV3-1 (or the pseudogene TRBV3-2) and TRBJ1-4, with D unclear. Germline V gene sequence: CDR1 LGHDT, CDR2 YNNKEL (reference sequence). The V and J ends lost 1 base and 5 bases respectively, with 11 bases between them. This CDR3 has 15 residues. The CDR3 nucleotides read TGTGCCAGCAGCCAAGGAAACACGGGGAATGAAAAACTGTTTTTT. Encoded protein: CASSQGNTGNEKLFF.

The chain has TRBV7-2 and TRBJ1-4; D remains unclear. CDR1 and CDR2 from the germline V gene are SGHTA and FQGNSA. V dropped 5 bases and J dropped 7 bases, with 20 bases sitting between them. The CDR3 is 16 residues long. DNA of the CDR3: TGTGCCAGCAGCCCAGCCGCACGGTTAGCGAGTGAAAAACTGTTTTTT. Its translation: CASSPAARLASEKLFF.

V gene TRBV24-1 combines with J gene TRBJ2-2; 11 nucleotides line up with TRBD2. Germline CDR1 KGHDR, CDR2 SFDVKD. Trimming took 7 bases from V and 5 from J; bases not matched to a gene: 5. The CDR3 consists of 15 residues. CDR3 region: CATSRSGGGTGELFF. CDR3 in DNA: TGTGCCACCAGCCGTAGCGGGGGGGGAACCGGGGAGCTGTTTTTT.

The chain couples TRBV5-1 to TRBJ2-1; D is perhaps TRBD1 (6 bases). The V and J ends lost 0 bases and 4 bases respectively, with 11 bases between them. Germline CDR1 reads SGHRS; CDR2 reads YFSETQ. This CDR3 is 15 amino acids long. The CDR3 loop is CASSLVGTGYNEQFF. DNA for the CDR3: TGCGCCAGCAGCTTGGTAGGAACAGGGTACAATGAGCAGTTCTTC.

V and J are TRBV5-6 and TRBJ2-1; D is unresolved. CDR3 size: 15 residues. CDR1 is SGHDT and CDR2 is YYEEEE in the germline V gene. The ends were cut back, 3 bases at V and 0 bases at J, with 10 bases in the middle. The chain's CDR3 is CASSSRVLSYNEQFF. Here the CDR3 DNA reads TGTGCCAGCAGCTCCCGGGTTCTCTCCTACAATGAGCAGTTCTTC. Full variable domain (missing parts from reference TRBV5-6 and TRBJ2-1): DAGVTQSPTHLIKTRGQQVTLRCSPKSGHDTVSWYQQALGQGPQFIFQYYEEEERQRGNFPDRFSGHQFPNYSSELNVNALLLGDSALYLCASSSRVLSYNEQFFGPGTRLTVL.